This T cell receptor beta chain emerged from a study of T cell responses to AZD1222 COVID-19 vaccine (dated by TCRdb to 2020 to 2023). Context from the whole study: TCR sequencing covered 233 trial participants: 200 to 220 given two doses of AZD1222 and about 26 given two doses of MenACWY control vaccine. Enrollment into the trials was organized by age into subgroups of 18-55, 56-69 and 70-plus years, and those subgroups contained approximately 160, 26 and 62 TCR-sequenced participants, respectively.

The time point label of this sample denotes: about 28 days (+/-7) after the second vaccine dose. AZD1222 recipients whose second dose came at about 4 weeks and those whose second dose came at about 12 weeks were combined into one group, since spike-specific TCR depth and breadth did not differ between the two schedules. Vaccinee samples were obtained from the UK trials COV001 and COV002, which included a single-blind randomized controlled phase 2/3 trial of AZD1222 (ChAdOx1 nCoV-19) in healthy adults. For TCRbeta chain sequencing, PBMC samples were collected from trial participants at day 0 and at day 28 after the second dose. Cut back by 3 bases and 0 bases, the V and J ends lie 9 bases apart. CDR1 and CDR2, looked up from the germline V gene, are SGHDN and FVKESK. The CDR3 spans 15 residues, from the cysteine through the phenylalanine. Only the CDR3 portion is preserved as DNA: 45 bases, with reading frame beginning at the first base.

The CDR3 regions of human TCRbeta chains were subjected to immunosequencing. The original pipeline was this. Repertoire TCRs were matched against a reference library of SARS-CoV-2-specific TCRs generated with the MIRA antigen-specificity platform. Breadth was defined as the fraction of unique TCRs that were SARS-CoV-2-associated, and depth was defined as the fraction of total T cells that were SARS-CoV-2-associated. Using the MIRA data, each spike-specific TCR was mapped to the spike region that the TCR reacts to and placed in a CD4 or CD8 class. Log10-transformed breadth and depth values were compared by one-way ANOVA with Sidak's multiple comparisons tests. The table was pulled from immuneACCESS by TCRdb, which kept in-frame rearrangements only. Such tables lose some clones; where checked, under half of the loss comes from unresolved V genes, and the rest has no known cause. That table gives V, J and clone size, and the DNA gave D and trimming. The sample contains under 150,000 clones, 85% to 90% of them found a single time. The ten largest clonotypes hold roughly 1.7% of the sample.

General study outcomes and caveats: Reportedly, almost half of the unique spike-specific TCRs recognized epitopes lying outside the regions that are mutated in the B.1.351 and B.1.1.7 variants. Most participants were white British and females outnumbered males, and the authors suggested that clonal diversity may have been underestimated. Spike-specific TCR breadth and depth rose significantly after two AZD1222 doses compared with day 0 and with MenACWY recipients. Conclusions about previously exposed vaccinees are limited, since just five or six AZD1222 recipients were seropositive for SARS-CoV-2 at baseline. Because no day 14 peak-response samples were available, repertoires were characterized only after the peak T cell response. In the small 56-69-year group, the increase in depth fell short of significance, most likely because of low power. The whole spike protein was spanned by vaccine-associated CD4 TCRs, and dominant responses were seen in regions 160-218 and 743-854.

A note on this clone: What antigen it recognizes has not been identified. No much larger clone exists at a distance of one base, and base qualities are not known.

This clonotype originated in an adult who received the AZD1222 COVID-19 vaccine. The chain is encoded by TRBV14 joined to TRBJ2-1; the D gene is not confidently resolved. The sequenced sample was peripheral blood, obtained 28 days after the second AZD1222 dose. The sequence in DNA is TGTGCCAGCAGCCAGGAATCAGGCTCCTACAATGAGCAGTTCTTC. It encodes CASSQESGSYNEQFF.